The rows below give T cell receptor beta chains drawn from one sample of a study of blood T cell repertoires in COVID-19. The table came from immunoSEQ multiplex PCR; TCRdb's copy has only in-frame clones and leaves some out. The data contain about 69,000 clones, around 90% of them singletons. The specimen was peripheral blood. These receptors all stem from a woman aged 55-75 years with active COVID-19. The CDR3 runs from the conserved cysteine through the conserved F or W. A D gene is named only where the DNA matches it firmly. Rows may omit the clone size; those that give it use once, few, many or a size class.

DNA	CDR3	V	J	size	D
TGTGCCAGCAGTTCGACAGGGCGTCACGAGCAGTACTTC	CASSSTGRHEQYF	TRBV6-6	TRBJ2-7	NA	TRBD1
TGTGCCATAGGCCTGCCGGGACAGGGGGTTGCGTCCTACAATGAGCAGTTCTTC	CAIGLPGQGVASYNEQFF	TRBV10-3	TRBJ2-1	NA	TRBD1
TGTGCCAGCAGTTACTCGGGCAGGGGGCTGTTCAATGAGCAGTTCTTC	CASSYSGRGLFNEQFF	TRBV6-5	TRBJ2-1	NA	TRBD1
TGTGCCAGCAAGCCGAGCCAATATTCCCGTGAGCAGTTCTTC	CASKPSQYSREQFF	TRBV11-2	TRBJ2-1	once	NA
TGTGCCAGCAGTGCAACGACCTTCGGACAGGGGCGACAAGAGACCCAGTACTTC	CASSATTFGQGRQETQYF	TRBV2	TRBJ2-5	few	TRBD1
TGTGCCAGCAGCCAAGTTAGAGGGCTGGGTGGCTACACCTTC	CASSQVRGLGGYTF	TRBV3-1/TRBV3-2	TRBJ1-2	NA	NA
TGTGCCAGTAGTATTTATGGCAGGGGGAACACTGAAGCTTTCTTT	CASSIYGRGNTEAFF	TRBV19	TRBJ1-1	few	NA
TGTGCCACCCTTAATGAAAAACTGTTTTTT	CATLNEKLFF	TRBV28	TRBJ1-4	NA	NA
TGTGCCACCAGTGATTCACAGGGCTCGGGCAGGGGAAGCAATCAGCCCCAGCATTTT	CATSDSQGSGRGSNQPQHF	TRBV24-1	TRBJ1-5	once	NA
TGTGCCAGCAGTTTAGCTGGACTAGCGGGCTCGTTCTCCTACAATGAGCAGTTCTTC	CASSLAGLAGSFSYNEQFF	TRBV28	TRBJ2-1	once	TRBD2
TGTGCCACCGCTTGGAGTAGCGGGAGGCGCGAGCAGTACTTC	CATAWSSGRREQYF	TRBV27	TRBJ2-7	NA	TRBD2
TGTGCCAGCAGCTTATCTGCGGCGAACACTGAAGCTTTCTTT	CASSLSAANTEAFF	TRBV11-2	TRBJ1-1	NA	NA
TGTGCCAGCAGCCAAGTCGTCCAGGGCTATGGCTACACCTTC	CASSQVVQGYGYTF	TRBV4-2	TRBJ1-2	NA	NA
TGTGCCAGCAGTTTAAGGGGGTTATTCGCTTTCTTT	CASSLRGLFAFF	TRBV28	TRBJ1-1	NA	NA
TGTGCCAGCAGCCTCACAACAGGAACCCAGCATTTT	CASSLTTGTQHF	TRBV7-9	TRBJ1-5	NA	NA
TGTGCCAGCAGTTTAGTACAGGGGGCGAATCGGGAAAAACTGTTTTTT	CASSLVQGANREKLFF	TRBV28	TRBJ1-4	NA	TRBD1
TGTGCCAGCAGTGAAGGCAGGGGTCTCTACGAGCAGTACTTC	CASSEGRGLYEQYF	TRBV6-1	TRBJ2-7	NA	NA
TGCGCCAGCAGCTTGATGGCGGGAGAAGAGACCCAGTACTTC	CASSLMAGEETQYF	TRBV5-1	TRBJ2-5	NA	TRBD2
TGTGCCTGGAGTCCGTACAGTCCCTACGAGCAGTACTTC	CAWSPYSPYEQYF	TRBV30	TRBJ2-7	once	NA
TGTGCCAGCAGTCCGGCTAGCGGATCCTACGAGCAGTACTTC	CASSPASGSYEQYF	TRBV27	TRBJ2-7	NA	TRBD2
TGCGCCAGCAGTGACCCGGGACAGGGTTTGAATGGCTACACCTTC	CASSDPGQGLNGYTF	TRBV10-2	TRBJ1-2	NA	TRBD1
TGTGCCAGCAACCGACAGGGGAACACTGAAGCTTTCTTT	CASNRQGNTEAFF	TRBV3-1/TRBV3-2	TRBJ1-1	NA	TRBD1
TGTGTCGGGGTGATTTCTGGAAACACCATATATTTT	CVGVISGNTIYF	TRBV21-1	TRBJ1-3	NA	NA
TGCGCCAGCAGCTTGGCGGGACAGAAATTCTACGAGCAGTACTTC	CASSLAGQKFYEQYF	TRBV5-1	TRBJ2-7	NA	TRBD1
TGTGCCAGTAGCCGAGGGACAGGGACACCTCACTATGGCTACACCTTC	CASSRGTGTPHYGYTF	TRBV19	TRBJ1-2	NA	TRBD1
TGTGCCACCAGCAGAGATCGGGGGAGGGCTAAAAACATTCAGTACTTC	CATSRDRGRAKNIQYF	TRBV15	TRBJ2-4	NA	TRBD2
TGTGCCAGCTCACCACAGGCAGGGTGGAATGAGCAGTTCTTC	CASSPQAGWNEQFF	TRBV18	TRBJ2-1	NA	NA
TGTGCCAGTAGTATTGCGGGAGGGCGCGATACGCAGTATTTT	CASSIAGGRDTQYF	TRBV19	TRBJ2-3	NA	TRBD2
TGTGCCAGTTCCCGCCTTAGCGGGAGGTACACCGGGGAGCTGTTTTTT	CASSRLSGRYTGELFF	TRBV27	TRBJ2-2	NA	TRBD2
TGTGCCAGCAGCCAAGCGGGGGGGGACATTCAGTACTTC	CASSQAGGDIQYF	TRBV7-8	TRBJ2-4	NA	TRBD2
TGTGCCAGCAGCCCCCGGGGATACAGGGGTTCCTACTACGAGCAGTACTTC	CASSPRGYRGSYYEQYF	TRBV11-2	TRBJ2-7	NA	TRBD1
TGTGCCAGCAGCTTGGAACTAGCAAACCCGGTCTACGAGCAGTACTTC	CASSLELANPVYEQYF	TRBV5-5	TRBJ2-7	NA	NA
TGTGCCAGCAGCCAAGTCAGGGCGGGAGGGGCAGATACGCAGTATTTT	CASSQVRAGGADTQYF	TRBV4-2	TRBJ2-3	NA	TRBD2
TGTGCCAGCAGCCAAGGGTTGGGGGGATCCTACGAGCAGTACTTC	CASSQGLGGSYEQYF	TRBV3-1/TRBV3-2	TRBJ2-7	NA	NA
TGTGCCAGCAGCTCGGGACAGGGCTCCTACGAGCAGTACTTC	CASSSGQGSYEQYF	TRBV5-4	TRBJ2-7	NA	TRBD1
TGTGCCAGCAGCTATAGGGAGAGGCATGAAAAACTGTTTTTT	CASSYRERHEKLFF	TRBV7-9	TRBJ1-4	NA	NA
TGTGCCACCAGTGACCTAAGACAGGGGGCGAGCACAGATACGCAGTATTTT	CATSDLRQGASTDTQYF	TRBV24-1	TRBJ2-3	once	TRBD1
TGTGCCAGCAGTCTTCAGGGTTACGGGGAGCTGTTTTTT	CASSLQGYGELFF	TRBV2	TRBJ2-2	NA	NA
TGTGCCAGCAGCCAAGTCGGGGGGGCCGCAACTAATGAAAAACTGTTTTTT	CASSQVGGAATNEKLFF	TRBV3-1/TRBV3-2	TRBJ1-4	NA	NA
TGTGCCAGTAGTTCCCACACGGGGGACAATTCACCCCTCCACTTT	CASSSHTGDNSPLHF	TRBV19	TRBJ1-6	NA	NA
TGCGCCAGCAGCTTAGGGGGAACTCCGGGACAGTCGGGCTACACCTTC	CASSLGGTPGQSGYTF	TRBV5-1	TRBJ1-2	few	TRBD1
TGTGCCAGCTCCCCCGCGAGCCCCAATCAGCCCCAGCATTTT	CASSPASPNQPQHF	TRBV21-1	TRBJ1-5	NA	NA
TGTGCCAGCAGCTTTAGCGGGAACTACGAGCAGTACTTC	CASSFSGNYEQYF	TRBV7-9	TRBJ2-7	few	TRBD2
TGCGCCAGCAGCCAACCTTCAGACGTAGGGGATACCTCCTACGAGCAGTACTTC	CASSQPSDVGDTSYEQYF	TRBV4-1	TRBJ2-7	NA	NA
TGTGCCACCAGTGATCGAGGAGAGCGGGTGAGGAATGAGCAGTTCTTC	CATSDRGERVRNEQFF	TRBV24-1	TRBJ2-1	NA	NA
TGTGCCAGCAGTTCCCAGGGCGCCGAGCAGTACTTC	CASSSQGAEQYF	TRBV28	TRBJ2-7	NA	NA
TGTGCCAGCAGTTCTCCGGGACAAGAGTACTTC	CASSSPGQEYF	TRBV28	TRBJ2-7	NA	NA
TGTGCCAGCAGTGCAGGAAGGGGGGGCCTGTACGAGCAGTACTTC	CASSAGRGGLYEQYF	TRBV27	TRBJ2-7	NA	NA
TGCGCCAGCAGCGGTACAGGGAGTTTGACTGAGCAGTTCTTC	CASSGTGSLTEQFF	TRBV5-1	TRBJ2-1	NA	NA
TGTGCCAGCGGGGACTTTAACACCGGGGAGCTGTTTTTT	CASGDFNTGELFF	TRBV7-2	TRBJ2-2	NA	NA
TGTGCCAGCAGCCCGGACTCGAACACCGGGGAGCTGTTTTTT	CASSPDSNTGELFF	TRBV28	TRBJ2-2	NA	NA
TGTGCCAGCAGTGAATATTTAGCGGGAGTGGCAGATACGCAGTATTTT	CASSEYLAGVADTQYF	TRBV25-1	TRBJ2-3	NA	TRBD2
TGTGCCAGTAGAGGCTACCGGGACAGGGGTCGGGACTATGGCTACACCTTC	CASRGYRDRGRDYGYTF	TRBV19	TRBJ1-2	NA	TRBD1
TGTGCCAGCAGTTTATCGGGCGGGAGAGGATACGAGCAGTACTTC	CASSLSGGRGYEQYF	TRBV28	TRBJ2-7	NA	TRBD2
TGTGCCAGCAGTTTAGGGCAGGGATTCGGTTACGAGCAGTACTTC	CASSLGQGFGYEQYF	TRBV28	TRBJ2-7	once	NA
TGTGCCAGCAGCCGGAGGGACAATGAGCAGTTCTTC	CASSRRDNEQFF	TRBV3-1/TRBV3-2	TRBJ2-1	NA	NA
TGTGCCAGCAGTCCTGGGGAGGGGGTTTCACCCCTCCACTTT	CASSPGEGVSPLHF	TRBV6-6	TRBJ1-6	once	NA
TGTGCCAGCAGCGTCAGGTCGTGGACTAATGAAAAACTGTTTTTT	CASSVRSWTNEKLFF	TRBV2	TRBJ1-4	NA	NA